This T cell receptor (beta chain) was obtained from a study of blood T cell repertoires in COVID-19. The wider study: PBMCs, B-cell-depleted T cells, or T cells were the source of the cDNA or gDNA that made up the material.

There are a few counts of this clone. The CDR3 totals 15 residues. Germline CDR1 reads LGHNA; CDR2 reads YSLEER. V gave up 4 bases and J gave up 5 bases; unmatched junction bases: 6. Participants were aged about 18 to 100 years from roughly 25 US areas. Here immunoSEQ multiplex PCR was the method, and the copy in TCRdb shows in-frame clones only, minus some. The table records fewer than 450,000 clones, about 88% of them present only once. Sequencing input: PBMCs or T cells enriched from blood (not recorded which). This chain links TRBV4-3 with TRBJ2-2; 8 nucleotides match TRBD1. The clonotype originates from a woman aged 25-40 years who had recovered from COVID-19. CDR3 protein: CASSPRQGRTGELFF. The CDR3 DNA reads TGCGCCAGCAGCCCCAGACAGGGGAGGACCGGGGAGCTGTTTTTT.